These 2 T cell receptor beta chains came from one sample sequenced in a study of blood T cell repertoires in COVID-19. Clones were read by immunoSEQ multiplex PCR, and TCRdb kept only the in-frame ones, dropping some. The sample yields roughly 34,000 clones, roughly 85% seen once. Sequences were obtained from peripheral blood. These receptors were taken from a man older than 75 with active COVID-19.

This clone was seen a single time. V gene TRBV6-6 combines with J gene TRBJ1-1, with TRBD1 matching 8 bases. The CDR3 is 15 residues long. V dropped 2 bases and J dropped 1; count of bases not matched to a gene: 3. The germline V gene encodes CDR1 MNHNY and CDR2 SVGAGI (reference sequence). DNA for the CDR3: TGTGCCAGCAGTTACAACGGACAGGGGAACACTGAAGCTTTCTTT. It yields the protein CASSYNGQGNTEAFF.

The chain is built from TRBV7-6 and TRBJ2-3, with D possibly matching TRBD2 (7 bases). Germline CDR1 is SGHVS and CDR2 is FNYEAQ. The CDR3 is 15 residues long. Trimming left V 5 bases short and J 0 bases short, with 12 bases between. CDR3 coding DNA: TGTGCCAGCAGCGGGGGGGGCGGAAGCACAGATACGCAGTATTTT. This codes for CASSGGGGSTDTQYF. Complete variable domain (other parts from reference TRBV7-6 and TRBJ2-3): GAGVSQSPRYKVTKRGQDVALRCDPISGHVSLYWYRQALGQGPEFLTYFNYEAQQDKSGLPNDRFSAERPEGSISTLTIQRTEQRDSAMYRCASSGGGGSTDTQYFGPGTRLTVL.